Listed here are 24 T cell receptor beta chains from one sample, sequenced in a study of regulatory T cells in long-lasting Graves disease. Documented time point: persistent/refractory GD, antithyroid drugs over 5 years with positive TRAb. The TCR library used RNA extracted from PBMCs. The TCR beta library used iRepertoire HTBI primers with Arm-PCR amplification of CDR3. TCRdb called the multiplex PCR reads again in MiXCR, with one record for every CDR3 protein. The data hold some 420,000 distinct CDR3 sequences, with approximately 23% observed a single time. The sample consisted of peripheral blood mononuclear cells (PBMCs), taken when the disease was refractory, from a patient treated with antithyroid drugs. Receptor source: a female donor with Graves disease.

This clonotype was seen at least ten times. The CDR3 region is CASSFIQGASTQYF. The CDR3 nucleotides read TGTGCCAGCAGTTTTATCCAGGGGGCCTCAACCCAGTACTTC. The rearrangement links TRBV28 to TRBJ2-5; 8 bases are a match to TRBD1. This CDR3 is built from 14 residues. Losses at the gene ends were 3 bases for V and 8 bases for J; bases not matched to a gene: 8. In germline, CDR1 is MDHEN, CDR2 SYDVKM.

This clonotype was seen many times. The chain has TRBV11-3 and TRBJ2-5; no definite D call. Germline values: CDR1 SGHNT, CDR2 YENEEA. The germline V and J ends were trimmed by 3 bases and 0 bases, with 11 bases remaining between them. The length of the CDR3 is 15 residues. CDR3 sequence reads: CASSFAEGYQETQYF. CDR3 DNA sequence: TGTGCCAGCAGCTTTGCTGAAGGGTACCAAGAGACCCAGTACTTC.

The V call is TRBV7-2, the J call TRBJ2-7; no definite D call. CDR3 length equals 15 residues. Germline CDR1 SGHTA, CDR2 FQGNSA. Trimming took 1 base from V and 5 from J, leaving 15 bases between them. CDR3 sequence (DNA): TGTGCCAGCAGCTTAGTCGCCAGCCCCCGAGACGAGCAGTACTTC. This sequence encodes CASSLVASPRDEQYF.

This clonotype came up a few times. This chain joins TRBV19 and TRBJ1-6; TRBD1 agrees at 7 bases. There are 16 residues in the CDR3. Germline assignment: CDR1 LNHDA and CDR2 SQIVND (reference sequence). Germline trimming cut 6 bases from V and 14 bases from J; bases unmatched to any gene: 19. The CDR3 reads CASRLTGTEIIQTLHF. CDR3 nucleotide sequence: TGTGCCAGTAGACTTACCGGGACAGAGATAATTCAAACCCTCCACTTT.

This clonotype was seen only a few times. The chain joins TRBV19 to TRBJ2-5; 9 nucleotides line up with TRBD1. V shed 6 bases, J shed 5 bases, and the junction held 4 bases outside the gene matches. CDR3 length: 13 residues. The germline V gene encodes CDR1 LNHDA and CDR2 SQIVND (reference sequence). The CDR3 sequence: CASRAGTGETQYF. The CDR3 nucleotides read TGTGCCAGTAGAGCCGGGACAGGGGAGACCCAGTACTTC.

This chain uses TRBV28 with TRBJ1-3; maybe TRBD1 (6 bases). Trimming shortened V by 4 bases and J by 4 bases, and 17 bases separated the two germline ends. The CDR3 spans 16 residues. Germline values: CDR1 MDHEN, CDR2 SYDVKM. The CDR3 nucleotides read TGTGCCAGCAGTTGGGCCTTCGAGGGGGAAGGAAACACCATATATTTT. It is translated as CASSWAFEGEGNTIYF.

In this sample, this clonotype turned up once. The V and J genes are TRBV7-2 and TRBJ2-7; 10 nucleotides align to TRBD2. This CDR3 comprises 17 residues. V shed 5 bases, J shed 2 bases, and the junction held 12 bases outside the gene matches. Germline CDR1 reads SGHTA; CDR2 reads FQGNSA. In nucleotides, the CDR3 is TGTGCCAGCAGCCCTTCAGAAATAGCGGGAGGAACCTACGAGCAGTACTTC. Amino acids: CASSPSEIAGGTYEQYF.

This clonotype was observed a handful of times. The chain joins TRBV28 to TRBJ1-2; a weak D match, TRBD1 (5 bases). Germline CDR1 is MDHEN and CDR2 is SYDVKM. The CDR3 runs 15 residues. V shed 6 bases and J shed 8 bases, with 22 bases lying between them. CDR3 sequence: CASRIPLGGSWGYTF. CDR3 in DNA: TGTGCCAGCAGAATACCCCTGGGGGGGTCCTGGGGCTACACCTTC.

This clonotype showed up many times. The chain recombines TRBV7-2 with TRBJ2-5; D not resolved. The CDR3 consists of 13 residues. V was clipped by 8 bases and J by 3 bases, with 13 bases between them. The V gene's germline CDR1 is SGHTA and CDR2 FQGNSA. The CDR3 coding sequence is TGTGCCAGCGCATTAACGGCAGAAGAGACCCAGTACTTC. Its protein product is CASALTAEETQYF.

This clonotype was seen a few times. J is TRBJ2-2 and V is TRBV28, with D perhaps TRBD2 (6 bases). Per germline, CDR1 MDHEN and CDR2 SYDVKM. The CDR3 has 15 amino acids. V was shortened by 4 bases and J by 2 bases, with 11 bases between the two germline ends. The CDR3 DNA is TGTGCCAGCAGTTCGGTAGCGGATAACACCGGGGAGCTGTTTTTT. As protein: CASSSVADNTGELFF.

Concerning this clonotype: This clone may be a read error of a much larger clone one base away. CDR3 in DNA: TGTGCCAGCAGCGGACAAAGCAGAGAGATCCAGTACTTC. This codes for CASSGQSREIQYF. The rearrangement links TRBV2 to TRBJ2-5, with a possible D match to TRBD1 (5 bases). Germline V gene lookup returns CDR1 SNHLY and CDR2 FYNNEI. The CDR3 is 13 residues long.

The table lists this clonotype with a few counts. The chain employs TRBV3-1 and TRBJ1-6; 8 positions agree with TRBD1. Per the germline V gene, CDR1 is LGHDT and CDR2 is YNNKEL (reference sequence). The V and J ends lost 0 bases and 0 bases, in that order; junction bases with no gene match: 7. The CDR3 sequence is 19 residues long. The chain's CDR3 is CASSQDLGDRSSYNSPLHF. The CDR3 nucleotides read TGTGCCAGCAGCCAAGATTTAGGGGACAGGAGCTCCTATAATTCACCCCTCCACTTT.

The chain links TRBV7-2 to TRBJ2-7, with 7 bases matching TRBD2. After removal of 1 base from V and 3 bases from J, the junction contained 6 bases not matched to a gene. CDR1 SGHTA and CDR2 FQGNSA come from the germline V gene. The length of the CDR3 is 15 residues. The CDR3 nucleotides are TGTGCCAGCAGCTTAGACTGGCGGGGGAGCTACGAGCAGTACTTC. Encoded protein: CASSLDWRGSYEQYF.

This clonotype was observed a handful of times. For the CDR3, the DNA is TGTGCCAGCAAATCGGGGTTGGAGGAAAAACTGTTTTTT. It yields the protein CASKSGLEEKLFF. The gene calls are TRBV5-5 and TRBJ1-4; D is ambiguous. Germline V lookup: CDR1 SGHKS, CDR2 YYEKEE (reference sequence). The V and J ends lost 6 bases and 8 bases respectively, with 14 bases between them. This CDR3 is built from 13 residues.

With regard to this clonotype: This may be a read error: a much more frequent sequence differs by one nucleotide. This rearrangement joins TRBV7-2 to TRBJ2-7; 9 positions agree with TRBD2. J gave up 5 bases and V 8 bases, and 4 bases lay outside the gene matches. This CDR3 is built from 12 residues. The germline V gene has CDR1 SGHTA and CDR2 FQGNSA. The CDR3, as DNA: TGTGCCAGCGATAGCGGGAGTGACGAGCAGTACTTC. Protein: CASDSGSDEQYF.

This chain uses TRBV7-2 with TRBJ2-2; D possibly uses TRBD1 or TRBD2 (5 bases each). The CDR3 spans 14 residues. Trimming shortened V by 9 bases and J by 2 bases, and 13 bases separated the two germline ends. Germline assignment: CDR1 SGHTA and CDR2 FQGNSA. The DNA of the CDR3 is TGTGCCAGGTCCGGGACGGTTAACACCGGGGAGCTGTTTTTT. Translating gives CARSGTVNTGELFF.

This rearrangement joins TRBV7-2 to TRBJ1-1, with TRBD1 matching 8 bases. Trimming removed 4 bases from V and 4 bases from J; junction bases left unmatched: 8. The CDR3 has 15 residues. Germline-derived CDR1 and CDR2 are SGHTA and FQGNSA. The CDR3, as DNA: TGTGCCAGCAGCTACTCGGACAGGGTGTTCACTGAAGCTTTCTTT. This translates into CASSYSDRVFTEAFF.

This clonotype was seen many times. The chain couples TRBV14 to TRBJ1-1; no firm D call. This CDR3 has 15 residues. V lost 0 bases and J lost 3, with 11 bases in between. Germline V gene data show CDR1 as SGHDN and CDR2 as FVKESK. CDR3 amino acids: CASSQEVGLHTEAFF. CDR3 nucleotide sequence: TGTGCCAGCAGCCAAGAGGTCGGGTTGCACACTGAAGCTTTCTTT.

This clonotype was seen repeatedly, ten times or more. The gene calls are TRBV6-1 and TRBJ2-7; D perhaps matches TRBD1 (6 bases). This CDR3 contains 14 residues. CDR1 and CDR2 from the germline V gene are MNHNS and SASEGT. Deletions cut 6 bases from V and 3 bases from J, with 15 bases between. CDR3 in amino acids: CASRTGSPYYEQYF. CDR3 in DNA: TGTGCCAGCAGGACAGGTTCACCTTACTACGAGCAGTACTTC.

This clonotype showed up many times. This sequence joins TRBV6-5 and TRBJ1-2; unclear D gene. V dropped 2 bases and J dropped 7 bases, with 11 bases sitting between them. The CDR3 extends over 13 amino acids. Germline loops: CDR1 MNHEY, CDR2 SVGAGI. The DNA for the CDR3 is TGTGCCAGCAGTTACGATGCCTCGAGTGGCTACACCTTC. Residues: CASSYDASSGYTF.

CDR3: CASTRLGGEEQYF. The CDR3 DNA reads TGTGCCAGCACCCGACTCGGGGGGGAAGAGCAGTACTTC. V and J are TRBV12-3 or TRBV12-4 and TRBJ2-7, with 8 bases aligning to TRBD2. J gave up 7 bases and V 7 bases, and 9 bases lay outside the gene matches. The CDR3 runs 13 residues.

This clonotype turned up a few times. The chain couples TRBV20-1 to TRBJ1-2; weak D call: TRBD1 (5 bases). The germline V gene has CDR1 DFQATT and CDR2 SNEGSKA (reference sequence). The V and J ends lost 2 bases and 4 bases respectively, with 29 bases between them. CDR3 size: 19 residues. The CDR3, as DNA: TGCAGTGCTAGAAGGTTCATTTGGGAGGGGTTAGAACTTGCCTATGGCTACACCTTC. Translating it yields CSARRFIWEGLELAYGYTF.

This clonotype was counted many times. The chain links TRBV29-1 to TRBJ2-7; 9 bases agree with TRBD1. V lost 5 bases, J lost 5 bases, and 4 bases stayed unmatched. The CDR3 sequence is 12 residues long. CDR1 is SQVTM, CDR2 ANQGSEA, per germline. The CDR3, as DNA: TGCAGCGTTAGGACAGGGGTGAACGAGCAGTACTTC. Its protein product is CSVRTGVNEQYF.

The V and J genes are TRBV19 and TRBJ1-2, with a tentative D call TRBD1 (5 bases). The ends were cut back, 6 bases at V and 8 bases at J, with 19 bases in the middle. The germline CDR1 and CDR2 sequences are LNHDA and SQIVND (reference sequence). The CDR3 has 14 residues. CDR3 DNA: TGTGCCAGTAGCTCCACAGGCCCACCGGGAGGCTACACCTTC. Translating gives CASSSTGPPGGYTF. The full variable domain, in which reference TRBV19 and TRBJ1-2 provide the parts outside the CDR3, is DGGITQSPKYLFRKEGQNVTLSCEQNLNHDAMYWYRQDPGQGLRLIYYSQIVNDFQKGDIAEGYSVSREKKESFPLTVTSAQKNPTAFYLCASSSTGPPGGYTFGSGTRLTVV.